Listed below are T cell receptor beta chains from one sample, sequenced in a study of shared clonotypes between healthy human individuals. The protocol was immunoSEQ multiplex PCR, while the TCRdb copy is restricted to in-frame clones and leaves out a portion. The table has about 2,100,000 clones, 90% to 95% seen once. The sample comprised naive CD8+ T cells from PBMCs. These receptors all come from a man younger than 30 in good health. Some clones in this sample may be carry-over from other donors' samples. Both conserved end residues are part of each CDR3. A D gene is named only where the DNA matches it firmly. Size is stated for part of the rows, as once, few or many counts, or as a class when the clone is expanded.

clone_size	d_call	v_call	j_call	cdr3_aa	cdr3_nt
NA	TRBD1	TRBV18	TRBJ2-1	CASSPKGQGIDEQFF	TGTGCCAGCTCACCAAAAGGACAGGGTATCGATGAGCAGTTCTTC
NA	TRBD1	TRBV5-4	TRBJ1-4	CASSAGTVLFF	TGTGCCAGCAGCGCTGGGACAGTACTGTTTTTT
once	TRBD2	TRBV7-2	TRBJ2-1	CASSLGLGGSFEQFF	TGTGCCAGCAGCCTGGGACTAGGGGGGTCCTTTGAGCAGTTCTTC
once	NA	TRBV30	TRBJ2-5	CACSKEQETQYF	TGTGCCTGTTCAAAAGAACAAGAGACCCAGTACTTC
once	NA	TRBV29-1	TRBJ2-2	CSVEDRDSSGELFF	TGCAGCGTTGAAGATCGGGACTCATCCGGGGAGCTGTTTTTT
NA	NA	TRBV30	TRBJ1-2	CAWDGTRGLHGYTF	TGTGCCTGGGACGGGACCCGGGGGCTCCATGGCTACACCTTC
NA	TRBD1	TRBV28	TRBJ2-7	CASSMTGMYEQYF	TGTGCCAGCAGTATGACAGGGATGTACGAGCAGTACTTC
once	TRBD1	TRBV28	TRBJ2-2	CASSTYTTGGLQRGELFF	TGTGCCAGCAGTACTTACACGACAGGGGGCCTTCAAAGAGGGGAGCTGTTTTTT
NA	NA	TRBV7-2	TRBJ1-4	CASSQNGAVREKLFF	TGTGCCAGCAGTCAAAACGGGGCAGTTCGAGAAAAACTGTTTTTT
once	TRBD2	TRBV28	TRBJ2-1	CASSSLGLASGGLSYNEQFF	TGTGCCAGCAGTTCCCTCGGGTTAGCTAGCGGGGGACTCTCCTACAATGAGCAGTTCTTC
NA	TRBD1	TRBV9	TRBJ2-1	CASSARQGYNEQFF	TGTGCCAGCAGCGCCCGACAGGGGTACAATGAGCAGTTCTTC
NA	NA	TRBV4-3	TRBJ2-3	CASSQNSLANTQYF	TGCGCCAGCAGCCAAAATTCCTTAGCCAATACGCAGTATTTT
NA	NA	TRBV21-1	TRBJ1-1	CASSNLKTDRGTEAFF	TGTGCCAGCAGCAACCTCAAAACCGACAGGGGCACTGAAGCTTTCTTT
NA	TRBD2	TRBV5-6	TRBJ2-1	CASSTSGYFRSYNEQFF	TGTGCCAGCAGCACTAGCGGATACTTTCGCTCCTACAATGAGCAGTTCTTC
NA	NA	TRBV5-1	TRBJ1-1	CASSLDQGNTEAFF	TGCGCCAGCAGCTTGGATCAAGGGAACACTGAAGCTTTCTTT
NA	NA	TRBV7-9	TRBJ2-7	CASSFSSNYEQYF	TGTGCCAGCAGCTTTTCCTCTAACTACGAGCAGTACTTC
NA	NA	TRBV21-1	TRBJ1-5	CASIPRDRLYSNQPQHF	TGTGCCAGCATCCCGAGGGACAGGTTATATAGCAATCAGCCCCAGCATTTT
NA	NA	TRBV7-9	TRBJ1-1	CASSSPMTDMNTEAFF	TGTGCCAGCAGCTCACCGATGACAGACATGAACACTGAAGCTTTCTTT
NA	NA	TRBV11-2	TRBJ2-7	CASSSRNGVYEQYF	TGTGCCAGCAGCTCCCGAAACGGGGTTTACGAGCAGTACTTC
NA	NA	TRBV7-9	TRBJ2-5	CASSSFVRGTQETQYF	TGTGCCAGCAGCTCTTTTGTTCGGGGGACCCAAGAGACCCAGTACTTC
NA	NA	TRBV19	TRBJ2-3	CASSPRQGNTDTQYF	TGTGCCAGTAGTCCCAGGCAGGGAAACACAGATACGCAGTATTTT
NA	TRBD1	TRBV4-1	TRBJ1-1	CASSQPSQGETNTEAFF	TGCGCCAGCAGCCAACCCAGCCAGGGGGAAACGAACACTGAAGCTTTCTTT
once	NA	TRBV28	TRBJ2-6	CASSPPSSGANVLTF	TGTGCCAGCAGCCCTCCTTCCTCTGGGGCCAACGTCCTGACTTTC
NA	NA	TRBV7-2	TRBJ1-1	CASSFLTGSTEAFF	TGTGCCAGCAGCTTCCTTACAGGGAGCACTGAAGCTTTCTTT
NA	NA	TRBV9	TRBJ2-7	CASSVVPTDPYTYEQYF	TGTGCCAGCAGCGTAGTCCCGACGGATCCTTACACCTACGAGCAGTACTTC
once	NA	TRBV29-1	TRBJ2-1	CSGRTGYNEQFF	TGCAGCGGCCGTACGGGGTACAATGAGCAGTTCTTC
NA	NA	TRBV4-1	TRBJ2-1	CASSLGAGLSYNEQFF	TGCGCCAGCAGCCTGGGCGCGGGACTCTCCTACAATGAGCAGTTCTTC
once	TRBD1	TRBV27	TRBJ2-7	CASSLTQGNSYEQYF	TGTGCCAGCAGTTTAACACAGGGGAATTCCTACGAGCAGTACTTC
NA	NA	TRBV2	TRBJ2-3	CASSTTGDYTDTQYF	TGTGCCAGCTCTACGACAGGAGACTACACAGATACGCAGTATTTT
NA	NA	TRBV27	TRBJ1-5	CASGPLGPSNQPQHF	TGTGCCAGCGGACCCTTGGGACCGAGCAATCAGCCCCAGCATTTT
NA	NA	TRBV28	TRBJ2-7	CASSRTVGFAYEQYF	TGTGCCAGCAGCCGTACCGTCGGATTCGCCTACGAGCAGTACTTC
NA	TRBD1	TRBV27	TRBJ2-7	CASSLLLGQTYEQYF	TGTGCCAGCAGTTTATTGTTGGGACAGACCTACGAGCAGTACTTC
once	TRBD1	TRBV28	TRBJ1-2	CASNLRTGPNYGYTF	TGTGCCAGCAACCTCCGGACAGGACCTAACTATGGCTACACCTTC
NA	TRBD2	TRBV28	TRBJ2-1	CASSSAGGLYNEQFF	TGTGCCAGCAGTTCCGCCGGGGGACTATACAATGAGCAGTTCTTC
NA	TRBD1	TRBV28	TRBJ2-5	CASSATGTGVETQYF	TGTGCCAGCAGTGCTACCGGGACAGGGGTCGAGACCCAGTACTTC
few	NA	TRBV7-9	TRBJ1-1	CASSLVVWSMNTEAFF	TGTGCCAGCAGCTTAGTTGTGTGGAGCATGAACACTGAAGCTTTCTTT
once	NA	TRBV9	TRBJ2-3	CASSVIVTDTQYF	TGTGCCAGCAGCGTAATCGTTACAGATACGCAGTATTTT
NA	NA	TRBV7-3	TRBJ1-1	CASSPGAYGAVTEAFF	TGTGCCAGCAGCCCCGGGGCCTATGGGGCGGTGACTGAAGCTTTCTTT
NA	NA	TRBV14	TRBJ2-5	CASSQAPRETQYF	TGTGCCAGCAGCCAAGCCCCCCGGGAGACCCAGTACTTC
NA	NA	TRBV30	TRBJ1-1	CAWSVAGRNTEAFF	TGTGCCTGGAGTGTAGCGGGGCGCAACACTGAAGCTTTCTTT
NA	NA	TRBV5-1	TRBJ2-2	CASKDTSTGELFF	TGCGCCAGCAAGGACACTTCCACCGGGGAGCTGTTTTTT
NA	NA	TRBV27	TRBJ1-4	CASSPLPGTSEGEKLFF	TGTGCCAGCAGTCCACTTCCCGGGACCTCCGAGGGGGAAAAACTGTTTTTT
NA	NA	TRBV27	TRBJ2-3	CASSAWGGLITDTQYF	TGTGCCAGCAGTGCGTGGGGGGGGCTGATCACAGATACGCAGTATTTT
NA	TRBD1	TRBV19	TRBJ1-3	CASSPTDRANTIYF	TGTGCCAGTAGTCCCACTGACAGGGCGAACACCATATATTTT
NA	TRBD2	TRBV27	TRBJ2-1	CAIPRLAHYNEQFF	TGTGCCATCCCTAGACTAGCGCATTACAATGAGCAGTTCTTC
NA	NA	TRBV27	TRBJ2-7	CASSLSRGSEQYF	TGTGCCAGCAGTTTATCCAGGGGCAGCGAGCAGTACTTC